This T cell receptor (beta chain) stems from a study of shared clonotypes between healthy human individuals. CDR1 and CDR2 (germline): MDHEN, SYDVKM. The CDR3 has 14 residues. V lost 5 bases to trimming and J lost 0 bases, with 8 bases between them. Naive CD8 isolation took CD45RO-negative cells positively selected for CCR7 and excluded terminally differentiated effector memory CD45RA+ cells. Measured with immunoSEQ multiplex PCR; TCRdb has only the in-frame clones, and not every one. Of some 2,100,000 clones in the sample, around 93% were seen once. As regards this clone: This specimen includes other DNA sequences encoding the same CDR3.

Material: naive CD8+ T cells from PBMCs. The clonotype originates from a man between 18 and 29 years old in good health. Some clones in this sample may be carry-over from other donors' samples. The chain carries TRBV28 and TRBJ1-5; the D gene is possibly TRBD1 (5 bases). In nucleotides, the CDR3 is TGTGCCAGCAGTAGGGGTTATAGCAATCAGCCCCAGCATTTT. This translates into CASSRGYSNQPQHF.